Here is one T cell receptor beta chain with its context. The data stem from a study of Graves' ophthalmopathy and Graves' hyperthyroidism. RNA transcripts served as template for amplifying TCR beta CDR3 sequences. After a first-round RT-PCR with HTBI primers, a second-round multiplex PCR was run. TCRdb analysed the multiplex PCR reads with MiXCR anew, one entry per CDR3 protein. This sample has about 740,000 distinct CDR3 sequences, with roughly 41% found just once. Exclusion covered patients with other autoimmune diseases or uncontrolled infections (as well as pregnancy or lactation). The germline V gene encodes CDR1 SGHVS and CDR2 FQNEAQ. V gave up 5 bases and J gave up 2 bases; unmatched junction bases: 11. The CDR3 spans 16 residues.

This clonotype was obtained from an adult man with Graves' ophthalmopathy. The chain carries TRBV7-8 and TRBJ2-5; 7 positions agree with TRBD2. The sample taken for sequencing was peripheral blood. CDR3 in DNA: TGTGCCAGCAGCCTGCACGGGGGGTCGATACAAGAGACCCAGTACTTC. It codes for CASSLHGGSIQETQYF.